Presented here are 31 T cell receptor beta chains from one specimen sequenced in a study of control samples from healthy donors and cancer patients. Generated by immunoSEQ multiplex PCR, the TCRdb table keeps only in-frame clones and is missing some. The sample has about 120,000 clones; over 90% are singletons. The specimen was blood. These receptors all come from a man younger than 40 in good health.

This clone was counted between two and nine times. CDR3 nucleotides: TGTGCTACCTCCTCGAGGGGGGCTTACAATCAGCCCCAGCATTTT. Its protein product is CATSSRGAYNQPQHF. This chain links TRBV19 with TRBJ1-5; D is possibly TRBD1 (6 bases). The CDR3 extends over 15 amino acids. The V gene's germline CDR1 is LNHDA and CDR2 SQIVND (reference sequence).

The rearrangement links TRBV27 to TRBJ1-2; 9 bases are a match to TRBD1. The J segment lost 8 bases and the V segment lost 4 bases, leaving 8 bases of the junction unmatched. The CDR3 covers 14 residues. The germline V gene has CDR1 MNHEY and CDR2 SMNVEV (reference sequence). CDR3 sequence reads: CASSYGTGSRGYTF. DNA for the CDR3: TGTGCCAGCAGTTATGGGACAGGGTCGAGGGGCTACACCTTC.

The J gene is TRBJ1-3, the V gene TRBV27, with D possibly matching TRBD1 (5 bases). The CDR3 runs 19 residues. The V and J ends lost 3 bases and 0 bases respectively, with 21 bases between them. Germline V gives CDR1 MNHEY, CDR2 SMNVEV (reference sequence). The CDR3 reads CASSFGGTPPLYSGNTIYF. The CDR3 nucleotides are TGTGCCAGCAGTTTCGGGGGTACCCCCCCCCTCTACTCTGGAAACACCATATATTTT.

The chain's CDR3 is CSVGTGILETQYF. Here the CDR3 DNA reads TGCAGCGTTGGGACCGGGATACTAGAGACCCAGTACTTC. This chain links TRBV29-1 with TRBJ2-5, with a possible D match to TRBD2 (5 bases). Germline lookup yields CDR1 SQVTM and CDR2 ANQGSEA. The CDR3 sequence is 13 residues long. V shed 4 bases and J shed 4 bases, with 13 bases lying between them.

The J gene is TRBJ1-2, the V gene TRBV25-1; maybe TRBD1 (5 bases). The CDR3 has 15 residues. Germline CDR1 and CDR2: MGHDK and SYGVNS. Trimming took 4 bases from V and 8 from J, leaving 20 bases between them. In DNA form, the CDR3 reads TGTGCCAGCAGTGGCCTCCGGGGCACAGACGGCGGCTACACCTTC. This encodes CASSGLRGTDGGYTF.

CDR3 in amino acids: CATSSANTGELFF. DNA of the CDR3: TGTGCCACCAGCAGCGCGAACACCGGGGAGCTGTTTTTT. V gene TRBV24-1 combines with J gene TRBJ2-2; D remains ambiguous. V was shortened by 7 bases and J by 0 bases, with 5 bases between the two germline ends. Germline loops: CDR1 KGHDR, CDR2 SFDVKD. The CDR3 extends over 13 amino acids.

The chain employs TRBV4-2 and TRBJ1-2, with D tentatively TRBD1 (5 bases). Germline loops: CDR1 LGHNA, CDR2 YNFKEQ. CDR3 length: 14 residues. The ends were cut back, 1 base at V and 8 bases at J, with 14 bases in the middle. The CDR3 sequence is CASSQGGGSQGYTF. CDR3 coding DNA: TGTGCCAGCAGCCAAGGTGGGGGGAGTCAGGGCTACACCTTC.

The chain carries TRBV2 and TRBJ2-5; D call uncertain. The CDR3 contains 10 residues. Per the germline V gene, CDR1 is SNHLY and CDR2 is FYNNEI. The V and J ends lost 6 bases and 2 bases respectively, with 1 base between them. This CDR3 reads CASRQETQYF. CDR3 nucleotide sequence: TGTGCCAGCAGACAAGAGACCCAGTACTTC.

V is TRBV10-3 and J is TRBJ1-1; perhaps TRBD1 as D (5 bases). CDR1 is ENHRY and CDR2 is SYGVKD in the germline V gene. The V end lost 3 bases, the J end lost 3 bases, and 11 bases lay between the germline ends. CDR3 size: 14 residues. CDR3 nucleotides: TGTGCCATCAGTGACGGGACTCACGACACTGAAGCTTTCTTT. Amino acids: CAISDGTHDTEAFF.

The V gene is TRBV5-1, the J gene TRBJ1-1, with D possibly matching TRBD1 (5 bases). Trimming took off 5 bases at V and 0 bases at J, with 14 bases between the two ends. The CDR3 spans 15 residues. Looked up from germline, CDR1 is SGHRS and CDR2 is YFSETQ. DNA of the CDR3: TGCGCCAGCAGTTTTGGACAAAGCTTGAACACTGAAGCTTTCTTT. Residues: CASSFGQSLNTEAFF.

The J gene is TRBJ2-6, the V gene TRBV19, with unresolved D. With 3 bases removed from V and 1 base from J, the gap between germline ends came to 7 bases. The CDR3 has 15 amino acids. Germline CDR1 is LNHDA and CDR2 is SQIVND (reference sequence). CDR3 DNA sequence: TGTGCCAGTAGTATTAGGTTGTCTGGGGCCAACGTCCTGACTTTC. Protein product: CASSIRLSGANVLTF. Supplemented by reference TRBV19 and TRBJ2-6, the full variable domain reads DGGITQSPKYLFRKEGQNVTLSCEQNLNHDAMYWYRQDPGQGLRLIYYSQIVNDFQKGDIAEGYSVSREKKESFPLTVTSAQKNPTAFYLCASSIRLSGANVLTFGAGSRLTVL.

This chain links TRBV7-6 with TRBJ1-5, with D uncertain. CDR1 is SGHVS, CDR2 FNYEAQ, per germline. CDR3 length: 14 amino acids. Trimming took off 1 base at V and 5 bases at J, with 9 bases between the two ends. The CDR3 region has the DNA TGTGCCAGCAGCTTAGGGGGTCCAGATCAGCCCCAGCATTTT. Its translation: CASSLGGPDQPQHF. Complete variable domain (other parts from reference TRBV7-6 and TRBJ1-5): GAGVSQSPRYKVTKRGQDVALRCDPISGHVSLYWYRQALGQGPEFLTYFNYEAQQDKSGLPNDRFSAERPEGSISTLTIQRTEQRDSAMYRCASSLGGPDQPQHFGDGTRLSIL.

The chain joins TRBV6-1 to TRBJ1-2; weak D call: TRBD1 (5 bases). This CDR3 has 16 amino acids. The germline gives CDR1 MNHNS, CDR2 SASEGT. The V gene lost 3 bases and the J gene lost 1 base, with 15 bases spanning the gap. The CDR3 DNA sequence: TGTGCCAGCAGTGATAGGGGACGCTTCCTTAACTATGGCTACACCTTC. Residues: CASSDRGRFLNYGYTF.

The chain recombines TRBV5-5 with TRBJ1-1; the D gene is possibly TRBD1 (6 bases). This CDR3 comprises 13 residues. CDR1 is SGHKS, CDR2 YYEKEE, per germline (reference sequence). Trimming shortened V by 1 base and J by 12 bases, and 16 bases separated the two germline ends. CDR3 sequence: CASSLRQGLGTFF. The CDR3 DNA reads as TGTGCCAGCAGCTTGCGGCAGGGGTTGGGAACTTTCTTT.

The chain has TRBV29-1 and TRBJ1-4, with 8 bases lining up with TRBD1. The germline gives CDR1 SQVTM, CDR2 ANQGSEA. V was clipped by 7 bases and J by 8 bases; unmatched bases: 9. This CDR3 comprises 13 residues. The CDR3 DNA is TGCAGCGCCGAACTACAGGGGGGAGAAAAACTGTTTTTT. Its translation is CSAELQGGEKLFF.

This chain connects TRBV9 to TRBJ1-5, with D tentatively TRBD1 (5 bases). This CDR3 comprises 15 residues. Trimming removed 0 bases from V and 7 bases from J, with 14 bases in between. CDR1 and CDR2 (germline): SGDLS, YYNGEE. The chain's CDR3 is CASSVAGDSRQPQHF. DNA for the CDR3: TGTGCCAGCAGCGTAGCTGGAGACAGCAGACAGCCCCAGCATTTT.

CDR3 in amino acids: CASSQGGGAKRDEQFF. DNA of the CDR3: TGCGCCAGCAGCCAAGGAGGAGGGGCGAAGCGGGATGAGCAGTTCTTC. The chain employs TRBV4-1 and TRBJ2-1, with a possible D match to TRBD2 (6 bases). CDR1 and CDR2 (germline): MGHRA, YSYEKL. The V gene lost 1 base and the J gene lost 8 bases, with 18 bases spanning the gap. The CDR3 totals 16 residues.

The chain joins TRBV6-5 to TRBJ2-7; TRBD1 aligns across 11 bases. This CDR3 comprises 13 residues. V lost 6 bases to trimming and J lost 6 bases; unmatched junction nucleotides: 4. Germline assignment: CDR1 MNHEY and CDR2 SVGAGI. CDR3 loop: CASSPGTGGEQYF. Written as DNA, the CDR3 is TGTGCCAGCAGCCCCGGGACAGGGGGCGAGCAGTACTTC.

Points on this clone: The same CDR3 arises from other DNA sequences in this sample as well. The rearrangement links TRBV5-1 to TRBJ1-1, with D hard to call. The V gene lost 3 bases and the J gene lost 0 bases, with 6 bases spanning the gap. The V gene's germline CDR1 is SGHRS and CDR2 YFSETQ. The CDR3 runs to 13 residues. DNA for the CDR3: TGCGCCAGCAGCTCGGGGATGAACACTGAAGCTTTCTTT. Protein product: CASSSGMNTEAFF. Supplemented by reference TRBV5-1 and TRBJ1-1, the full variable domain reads KAGVTQTPRYLIKTRGQQVTLSCSPISGHRSVSWYQQTPGQGLQFLFEYFSETQRNKGNFPGRFSGRQFSNSRSEMNVSTLELGDSALYLCASSSGMNTEAFFGQGTRLTVV.

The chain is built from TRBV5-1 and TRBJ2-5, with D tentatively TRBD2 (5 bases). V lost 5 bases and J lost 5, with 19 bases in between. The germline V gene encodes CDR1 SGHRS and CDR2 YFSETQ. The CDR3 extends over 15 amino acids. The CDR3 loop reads CASRADWYGVETQYF. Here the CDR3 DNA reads TGCGCCAGCAGGGCGGACTGGTACGGCGTTGAGACCCAGTACTTC.

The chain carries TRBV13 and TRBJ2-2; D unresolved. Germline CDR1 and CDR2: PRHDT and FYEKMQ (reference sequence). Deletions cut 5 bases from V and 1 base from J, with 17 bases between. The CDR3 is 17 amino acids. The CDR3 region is CASSPELGSLNTGELFF. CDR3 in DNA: TGTGCCAGCAGCCCCGAACTTGGCAGCTTGAACACCGGGGAGCTGTTTTTT. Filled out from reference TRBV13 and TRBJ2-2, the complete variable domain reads AAGVIQSPRHLIKEKRETATLKCYPIPRHDTVYWYQQGPGQDPQFLISFYEKMQSDKGSIPDRFSAQQFSDYHSELNMSSLELGDSALYFCASSPELGSLNTGELFFGEGSRLTVL.

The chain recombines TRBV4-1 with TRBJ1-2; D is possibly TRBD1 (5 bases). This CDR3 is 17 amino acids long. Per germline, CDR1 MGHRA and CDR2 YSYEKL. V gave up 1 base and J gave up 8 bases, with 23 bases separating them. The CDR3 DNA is TGCGCCAGCAGCCAAGGGCCCTCGGGGGTGATTAGTGGAGGCTACACCTTC. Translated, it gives CASSQGPSGVISGGYTF.

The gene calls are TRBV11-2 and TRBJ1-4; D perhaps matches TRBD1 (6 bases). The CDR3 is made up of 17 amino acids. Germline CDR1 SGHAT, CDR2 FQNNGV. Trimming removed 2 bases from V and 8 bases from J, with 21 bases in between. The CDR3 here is CASSLPQGFVTLEKLFF. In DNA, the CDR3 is TGTGCCAGCAGCTTACCACAGGGTTTTGTCACCCTGGAAAAACTGTTTTTT.

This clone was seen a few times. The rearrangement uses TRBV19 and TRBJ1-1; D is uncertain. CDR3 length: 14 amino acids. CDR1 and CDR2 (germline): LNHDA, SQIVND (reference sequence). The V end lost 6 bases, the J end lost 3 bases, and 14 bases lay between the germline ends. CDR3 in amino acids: CASSPGVGDTEAFF. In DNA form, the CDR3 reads TGTGCCAGTAGCCCAGGAGTTGGGGACACTGAAGCTTTCTTT. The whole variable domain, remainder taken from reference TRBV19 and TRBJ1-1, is DGGITQSPKYLFRKEGQNVTLSCEQNLNHDAMYWYRQDPGQGLRLIYYSQIVNDFQKGDIAEGYSVSREKKESFPLTVTSAQKNPTAFYLCASSPGVGDTEAFFGQGTRLTVV.

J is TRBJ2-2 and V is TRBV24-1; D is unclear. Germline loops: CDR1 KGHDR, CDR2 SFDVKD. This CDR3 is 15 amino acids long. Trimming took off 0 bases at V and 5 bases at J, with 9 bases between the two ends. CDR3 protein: CATSDLLAPTGELFF. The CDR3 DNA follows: TGTGCCACCAGTGATTTGCTGGCCCCGACCGGGGAGCTGTTTTTT.

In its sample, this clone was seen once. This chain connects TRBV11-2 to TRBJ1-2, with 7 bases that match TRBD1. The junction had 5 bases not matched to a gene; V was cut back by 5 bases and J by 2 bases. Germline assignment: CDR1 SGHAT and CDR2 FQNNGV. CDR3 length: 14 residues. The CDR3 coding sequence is TGTGCCAGCAGCCTGGAGACAGGGAACTATGGCTACACCTTC. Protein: CASSLETGNYGYTF.

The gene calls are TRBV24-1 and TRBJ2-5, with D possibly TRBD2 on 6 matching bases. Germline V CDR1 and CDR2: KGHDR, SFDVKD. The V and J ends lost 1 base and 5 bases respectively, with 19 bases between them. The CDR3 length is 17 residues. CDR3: CATSDFPGGGLGETQYF. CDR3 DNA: TGTGCCACCAGTGATTTCCCCGGAGGAGGGCTAGGGGAGACCCAGTACTTC.

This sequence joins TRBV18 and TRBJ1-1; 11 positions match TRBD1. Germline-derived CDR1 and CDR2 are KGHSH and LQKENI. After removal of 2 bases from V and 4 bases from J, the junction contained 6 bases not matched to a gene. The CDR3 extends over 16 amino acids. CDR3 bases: TGTGCCAGCTCACCATCCGGGACAGGGGGATCCACTGAAGCTTTCTTT. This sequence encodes CASSPSGTGGSTEAFF.

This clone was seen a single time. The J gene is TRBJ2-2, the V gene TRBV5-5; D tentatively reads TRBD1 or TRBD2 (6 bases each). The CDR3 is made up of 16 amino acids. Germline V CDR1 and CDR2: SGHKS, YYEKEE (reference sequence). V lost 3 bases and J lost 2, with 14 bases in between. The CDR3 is CASSSTGGPNTGELFF. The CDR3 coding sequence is TGTGCCAGCAGCTCCACCGGGGGCCCTAACACCGGGGAGCTGTTTTTT.

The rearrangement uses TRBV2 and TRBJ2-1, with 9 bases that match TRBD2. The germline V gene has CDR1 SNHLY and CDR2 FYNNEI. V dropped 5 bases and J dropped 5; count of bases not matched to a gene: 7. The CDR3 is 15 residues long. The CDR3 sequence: CASSRSSGGNNEQFF. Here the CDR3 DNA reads TGTGCCAGCAGTCGGTCGAGCGGGGGGAACAATGAGCAGTTCTTC.

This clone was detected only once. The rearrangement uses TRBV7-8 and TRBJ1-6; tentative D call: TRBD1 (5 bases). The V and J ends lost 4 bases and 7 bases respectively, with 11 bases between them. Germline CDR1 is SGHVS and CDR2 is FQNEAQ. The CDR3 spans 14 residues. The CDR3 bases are TGTGCCAGCAGCTCCGGGGCCCCAAATTCACCCCTCCACTTT. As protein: CASSSGAPNSPLHF. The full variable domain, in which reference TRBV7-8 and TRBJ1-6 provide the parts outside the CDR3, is GAGVSQSPRYKVAKRGQDVALRCDPISGHVSLFWYQQALGQGPEFLTYFQNEAQLDKSGLPSDRFFAERPEGSVSTLKIQRTQQEDSAVYLCASSSGAPNSPLHFGNGTRLTVT.